This T cell receptor (beta chain) originates from a study of blood T cell repertoires in COVID-19. J gave up 9 bases and V 6 bases, and 6 bases lay outside the gene matches. This CDR3 is 14 amino acids long. Per the germline V gene, CDR1 is ENHRY and CDR2 is SYGVKD. The protocol was immunoSEQ multiplex PCR, while the TCRdb copy is restricted to in-frame clones and leaves out a portion. This sample yields about 210,000 clones, of which about three quarters are seen a single time; 7.2% belongs to the top ten. The receptor was derived from a woman in her 70s with acute or convalescent COVID-19. The chain recombines TRBV10-3 with TRBJ2-1; 12 bases align to TRBD2. Specimen: peripheral blood. As DNA, the CDR3 is TGTGCCATCAGCGTGTCTAGCGGGGGGGCTGAGCAGTTCTTC. It specifies CAISVSSGGAEQFF.